This is a list of T cell receptor beta chains from one sample in a study of cytomegalovirus exposure and HLA in healthy donors. The protocol was immunoSEQ multiplex PCR, while the TCRdb copy is restricted to in-frame clones and leaves out a portion. The sample has about 130,000 clones, 78% seen once. Sequencing was performed on PBMCs. These receptors all come from a female donor in good health and CMV-seronegative. Each CDR3 is given with its conserved first and last residue. Each record gives: CDR3 protein, CDR3 DNA, D gene, CDR3 length, V gene, J gene, clone size. D genes are given only for firm matches. Clone size appears in some rows only: once, few, many, or a class for an expanded clone.

CDR3aa: CAWSFGGTGELFF; CDR3nt: TGTGCCTGGAGTTTCGGAGGCACCGGGGAGCTGTTTTTT; d_gene: NA; len: 13; v_gene: TRBV30; j_gene: TRBJ2-2; abundance: once
CDR3aa: CASSLVGMDYAIKETQYF; CDR3nt: TGTGCCAGCAGTTTGGTAGGAATGGACTACGCGATAAAAGAGACCCAGTACTTC; d_gene: NA; len: 18; v_gene: TRBV27; j_gene: TRBJ2-5; abundance: once
CDR3aa: CASSPDRGRGTGELFF; CDR3nt: TGTGCCAGCTCACCAGACAGGGGGAGAGGTACCGGGGAGCTGTTTTTT; d_gene: TRBD1; len: 16; v_gene: TRBV18; j_gene: TRBJ2-2; abundance: NA
CDR3aa: CASSPGTGGVENIQYF; CDR3nt: TGTGCCAGCTCACCTGGGACAGGGGGCGTCGAAAACATTCAGTACTTC; d_gene: TRBD1; len: 16; v_gene: TRBV18; j_gene: TRBJ2-4; abundance: few
CDR3aa: CASSSGTSGYNEQFF; CDR3nt: TGTGCCAGCAGTTCAGGGACTAGCGGGTACAATGAGCAGTTCTTC; d_gene: TRBD2; len: 15; v_gene: TRBV27; j_gene: TRBJ2-1; abundance: NA
CDR3aa: CASSSGHPRETQYF; CDR3nt: TGTGCCAGCAGTTCTGGCCACCCAAGAGAGACCCAGTACTTC; d_gene: NA; len: 14; v_gene: TRBV28; j_gene: TRBJ2-5; abundance: once
CDR3aa: CASSRGTSGANVLTF; CDR3nt: TGTGCCAGCAGCCGCGGGACGTCTGGGGCCAACGTCCTGACTTTC; d_gene: NA; len: 15; v_gene: TRBV7-9; j_gene: TRBJ2-6; abundance: NA
CDR3aa: CASSVDRVRETQYF; CDR3nt: TGTGCCAGTAGTGTCGACAGGGTTCGCGAGACCCAGTACTTC; d_gene: TRBD1; len: 14; v_gene: TRBV19; j_gene: TRBJ2-5; abundance: NA
CDR3aa: CASRYSTNEKLFF; CDR3nt: TGTGCCAGCAGGTATTCAACTAATGAAAAACTGTTTTTT; d_gene: NA; len: 13; v_gene: TRBV27; j_gene: TRBJ1-4; abundance: few
CDR3aa: CASSPRGLALNEQFF; CDR3nt: TGTGCCAGCTCACCACGAGGACTAGCCTTAAATGAGCAGTTCTTC; d_gene: TRBD2; len: 15; v_gene: TRBV18; j_gene: TRBJ2-1; abundance: NA
CDR3aa: CASSAQGLAGGEQYF; CDR3nt: TGTGCCAGCAGCGCCCAGGGACTAGCGGGAGGCGAGCAGTACTTC; d_gene: TRBD2; len: 15; v_gene: TRBV9; j_gene: TRBJ2-7; abundance: NA
CDR3aa: CASSQEFSYSNQPQHF; CDR3nt: TGTGCCAGCAGCCAAGAATTCAGTTATAGCAATCAGCCCCAGCATTTT; d_gene: NA; len: 16; v_gene: TRBV4-2; j_gene: TRBJ1-5; abundance: NA
CDR3aa: CASSLYPTDLNTEAFF; CDR3nt: TGTGCCAGCAGCTTATACCCGACTGATTTGAACACTGAAGCTTTCTTT; d_gene: NA; len: 16; v_gene: TRBV7-9; j_gene: TRBJ1-1; abundance: few
CDR3aa: CASSLNRGQYTF; CDR3nt: TGTGCCAGCAGTTTGAACAGGGGGCAATACACCTTC; d_gene: TRBD1; len: 12; v_gene: TRBV28; j_gene: TRBJ1-2; abundance: NA
CDR3aa: CASSYVDGAYEQYF; CDR3nt: TGTGCCAGCAGCTACGTGGACGGGGCCTACGAGCAGTACTTC; d_gene: NA; len: 14; v_gene: TRBV11-2; j_gene: TRBJ2-7; abundance: once
CDR3aa: CASRLGLAGETQYF; CDR3nt: TGTGCCAGCAGACTGGGACTAGCGGGAGAGACCCAGTACTTC; d_gene: TRBD2; len: 14; v_gene: TRBV2; j_gene: TRBJ2-5; abundance: NA
CDR3aa: CASSPPEVQETQYF; CDR3nt: TGTGCCAGCTCACCACCCGAGGTCCAAGAGACCCAGTACTTC; d_gene: NA; len: 14; v_gene: TRBV18; j_gene: TRBJ2-5; abundance: NA
CDR3aa: CASSQGLAGAYNEQFF; CDR3nt: TGCGCCAGCAGCCAAGGACTAGCGGGAGCCTACAATGAGCAGTTCTTC; d_gene: TRBD2; len: 16; v_gene: TRBV4-3; j_gene: TRBJ2-1; abundance: NA
CDR3aa: CASSLQGAGYEQYF; CDR3nt: TGTGCCAGCAGCCTACAGGGGGCGGGTTACGAGCAGTACTTC; d_gene: TRBD1; len: 14; v_gene: TRBV7-9; j_gene: TRBJ2-7; abundance: NA
CDR3aa: CASSLPGLSEKLFF; CDR3nt: TGTGCCAGCAGCTTACCAGGGTTAAGTGAAAAACTGTTTTTT; d_gene: NA; len: 14; v_gene: TRBV7-9; j_gene: TRBJ1-4; abundance: NA
CDR3aa: CATSRKGLAGVRETQYF; CDR3nt: TGTGCCACCAGCAGAAAGGGACTAGCGGGAGTAAGAGAGACCCAGTACTTC; d_gene: TRBD2; len: 17; v_gene: TRBV15; j_gene: TRBJ2-5; abundance: NA
CDR3aa: CASSQTRDRNYNEQFF; CDR3nt: TGCGCCAGCAGCCAGACCCGGGACAGGAACTACAATGAGCAGTTCTTC; d_gene: TRBD1; len: 16; v_gene: TRBV4-3; j_gene: TRBJ2-1; abundance: NA
CDR3aa: CASSRGRTGGYEQYF; CDR3nt: TGTGCCAGCAGCCGGGGGAGGACAGGGGGCTACGAGCAGTACTTC; d_gene: TRBD1; len: 15; v_gene: TRBV7-9; j_gene: TRBJ2-7; abundance: NA
CDR3aa: CASRAGTSGRIKEAYEQYF; CDR3nt: TGTGCCAGCAGGGCCGGGACTAGCGGGAGGATCAAAGAGGCGTACGAGCAGTACTTC; d_gene: TRBD2; len: 19; v_gene: TRBV28; j_gene: TRBJ2-7; abundance: NA
CDR3aa: CASSTRTSGTTDTQYF; CDR3nt: TGTGCCAGCAGCACCCGGACTAGCGGGACCACAGATACGCAGTATTTT; d_gene: TRBD2; len: 16; v_gene: TRBV7-8; j_gene: TRBJ2-3; abundance: NA
CDR3aa: CASTRQGDTEAFF; CDR3nt: TGTGCCAGCACCAGACAGGGGGACACTGAAGCTTTCTTT; d_gene: TRBD1; len: 13; v_gene: TRBV6-5; j_gene: TRBJ1-1; abundance: NA
CDR3aa: CASSVSRLNTEAFF; CDR3nt: TGTGCCAGCAGCGTTTCTAGACTGAACACTGAAGCTTTCTTT; d_gene: NA; len: 14; v_gene: TRBV9; j_gene: TRBJ1-1; abundance: NA
CDR3aa: CASSFVPAGGNTEAFF; CDR3nt: TGTGCCAGCAGTTTTGTCCCCGCGGGGGGGAACACTGAAGCTTTCTTT; d_gene: NA; len: 16; v_gene: TRBV6-6; j_gene: TRBJ1-1; abundance: NA
CDR3aa: CASSYGPGGNQPQHF; CDR3nt: TGTGCCAGCAGTTACGGGCCAGGGGGCAATCAGCCCCAGCATTTT; d_gene: NA; len: 15; v_gene: TRBV6-5; j_gene: TRBJ1-5; abundance: NA
CDR3aa: CASGDREDYNSPLHF; CDR3nt: TGTGCCAGCGGGGACAGGGAGGACTATAATTCACCCCTCCACTTT; d_gene: TRBD1; len: 15; v_gene: TRBV2; j_gene: TRBJ1-6; abundance: NA
CDR3aa: CASSYRSTDTQYF; CDR3nt: TGTGCCAGCAGCTACAGAAGCACAGATACGCAGTATTTT; d_gene: NA; len: 13; v_gene: TRBV6-1; j_gene: TRBJ2-3; abundance: NA
CDR3aa: CASSDDRGSEETQYF; CDR3nt: TGTGCCAGCAGTGATGACAGGGGATCCGAAGAGACCCAGTACTTC; d_gene: TRBD1; len: 15; v_gene: TRBV2; j_gene: TRBJ2-5; abundance: NA
CDR3aa: CASIQSRGSETQYF; CDR3nt: TGTGCCAGCATCCAATCCAGGGGGTCGGAGACCCAGTACTTC; d_gene: TRBD1; len: 14; v_gene: TRBV7-2; j_gene: TRBJ2-5; abundance: NA
CDR3aa: CASRPDRAKNQPQHF; CDR3nt: TGTGCCAGCAGACCAGACAGGGCCAAAAATCAGCCCCAGCATTTT; d_gene: TRBD1; len: 15; v_gene: TRBV6-5; j_gene: TRBJ1-5; abundance: NA
CDR3aa: CASSQYGAPSMNTEAFF; CDR3nt: TGCGCCAGCAGCCAATATGGGGCCCCAAGTATGAACACTGAAGCTTTCTTT; d_gene: NA; len: 17; v_gene: TRBV4-1; j_gene: TRBJ1-1; abundance: NA
CDR3aa: CASSPPGRGEQFF; CDR3nt: TGTGCCAGCAGTCCCCCCGGTAGGGGTGAGCAGTTCTTC; d_gene: NA; len: 13; v_gene: TRBV21-1; j_gene: TRBJ2-1; abundance: NA
CDR3aa: CASSQEVTGGYEQYF; CDR3nt: TGCGCCAGCAGCCAAGAGGTCACAGGGGGCTACGAGCAGTACTTC; d_gene: TRBD1; len: 15; v_gene: TRBV4-3; j_gene: TRBJ2-7; abundance: NA
CDR3aa: CASSQDRGTFSYEQYF; CDR3nt: TGCGCCAGCAGCCAAGACCGGGGTACCTTCTCCTACGAGCAGTACTTC; d_gene: NA; len: 16; v_gene: TRBV4-1; j_gene: TRBJ2-7; abundance: NA
CDR3aa: CASSQGGGYGYGYTF; CDR3nt: TGTGCCAGCAGCCAAGGAGGAGGGTACGGCTATGGCTACACCTTC; d_gene: NA; len: 15; v_gene: TRBV14; j_gene: TRBJ1-2; abundance: NA
CDR3aa: CASSLRGWGSADNEKLFF; CDR3nt: TGTGCCAGCAGCTTGAGGGGTTGGGGTTCTGCGGATAATGAAAAACTGTTTTTT; d_gene: NA; len: 18; v_gene: TRBV5-6; j_gene: TRBJ1-4; abundance: NA
CDR3aa: CASSPSSGETNLNYGYTF; CDR3nt: TGTGCCAGCAGCCCCTCTTCCGGGGAAACGAACCTTAACTATGGCTACACCTTC; d_gene: NA; len: 18; v_gene: TRBV27; j_gene: TRBJ1-2; abundance: NA
CDR3aa: CASTVNPQPQHF; CDR3nt: TGTGCCAGCACCGTAAATCCGCAGCCCCAGCATTTT; d_gene: NA; len: 12; v_gene: TRBV28; j_gene: TRBJ1-5; abundance: NA
CDR3aa: CPTSHRVEAFF; CDR3nt: TGCCCCACATCCCACAGGGTTGAAGCTTTCTTT; d_gene: NA; len: 11; v_gene: TRBV27; j_gene: TRBJ1-1; abundance: NA
CDR3aa: CASSVEGDYGYTF; CDR3nt: TGTGCCAGCAGCGTAGAAGGGGACTATGGCTACACCTTC; d_gene: NA; len: 13; v_gene: TRBV9; j_gene: TRBJ1-2; abundance: NA
CDR3aa: CSVGGVPYEKLFF; CDR3nt: TGCAGCGTCGGGGGAGTCCCTTATGAAAAACTGTTTTTT; d_gene: NA; len: 13; v_gene: TRBV29-1; j_gene: TRBJ1-4; abundance: NA
CDR3aa: CASSHLQGLPYNEQFF; CDR3nt: TGTGCCAGCAGCCACTTACAGGGGCTTCCCTACAATGAGCAGTTCTTC; d_gene: TRBD1; len: 16; v_gene: TRBV14; j_gene: TRBJ2-1; abundance: NA
CDR3aa: CAISPNPTGTSGAYEQYF; CDR3nt: TGTGCCATCAGTCCCAACCCGACTGGGACTAGCGGTGCCTACGAGCAGTACTTC; d_gene: TRBD2; len: 18; v_gene: TRBV10-3; j_gene: TRBJ2-7; abundance: NA
CDR3aa: CAISDSNRGANEKLFF; CDR3nt: TGTGCCATCAGTGATTCTAACAGGGGGGCTAATGAAAAACTGTTTTTT; d_gene: TRBD1; len: 16; v_gene: TRBV10-3; j_gene: TRBJ1-4; abundance: NA
CDR3aa: CASSILTGKGNQPQHF; CDR3nt: TGTGCCAGTAGTATACTGACAGGGAAGGGGAATCAGCCCCAGCATTTT; d_gene: TRBD1; len: 16; v_gene: TRBV19; j_gene: TRBJ1-5; abundance: few
CDR3aa: CASSLAGEIFDEQYF; CDR3nt: TGTGCCAGCAGTCTAGCGGGAGAGATTTTCGACGAGCAGTACTTC; d_gene: TRBD2; len: 15; v_gene: TRBV28; j_gene: TRBJ2-7; abundance: NA
CDR3aa: CASSRLQSAMNEQFF; CDR3nt: TGTGCCAGCAGCCGACTACAGAGTGCTATGAATGAGCAGTTCTTC; d_gene: NA; len: 15; v_gene: TRBV14; j_gene: TRBJ2-1; abundance: NA
CDR3aa: CASSQEVAGVLTDTQYF; CDR3nt: TGTGCCAGCAGCCAAGAAGTAGCGGGAGTATTAACAGATACGCAGTATTTT; d_gene: TRBD2; len: 17; v_gene: TRBV4-2; j_gene: TRBJ2-3; abundance: NA
CDR3aa: CATSRDGTGRAYGYTF; CDR3nt: TGTGCCACCAGCAGAGATGGGACAGGGCGAGCCTATGGCTACACCTTC; d_gene: TRBD1; len: 16; v_gene: TRBV15; j_gene: TRBJ1-2; abundance: NA